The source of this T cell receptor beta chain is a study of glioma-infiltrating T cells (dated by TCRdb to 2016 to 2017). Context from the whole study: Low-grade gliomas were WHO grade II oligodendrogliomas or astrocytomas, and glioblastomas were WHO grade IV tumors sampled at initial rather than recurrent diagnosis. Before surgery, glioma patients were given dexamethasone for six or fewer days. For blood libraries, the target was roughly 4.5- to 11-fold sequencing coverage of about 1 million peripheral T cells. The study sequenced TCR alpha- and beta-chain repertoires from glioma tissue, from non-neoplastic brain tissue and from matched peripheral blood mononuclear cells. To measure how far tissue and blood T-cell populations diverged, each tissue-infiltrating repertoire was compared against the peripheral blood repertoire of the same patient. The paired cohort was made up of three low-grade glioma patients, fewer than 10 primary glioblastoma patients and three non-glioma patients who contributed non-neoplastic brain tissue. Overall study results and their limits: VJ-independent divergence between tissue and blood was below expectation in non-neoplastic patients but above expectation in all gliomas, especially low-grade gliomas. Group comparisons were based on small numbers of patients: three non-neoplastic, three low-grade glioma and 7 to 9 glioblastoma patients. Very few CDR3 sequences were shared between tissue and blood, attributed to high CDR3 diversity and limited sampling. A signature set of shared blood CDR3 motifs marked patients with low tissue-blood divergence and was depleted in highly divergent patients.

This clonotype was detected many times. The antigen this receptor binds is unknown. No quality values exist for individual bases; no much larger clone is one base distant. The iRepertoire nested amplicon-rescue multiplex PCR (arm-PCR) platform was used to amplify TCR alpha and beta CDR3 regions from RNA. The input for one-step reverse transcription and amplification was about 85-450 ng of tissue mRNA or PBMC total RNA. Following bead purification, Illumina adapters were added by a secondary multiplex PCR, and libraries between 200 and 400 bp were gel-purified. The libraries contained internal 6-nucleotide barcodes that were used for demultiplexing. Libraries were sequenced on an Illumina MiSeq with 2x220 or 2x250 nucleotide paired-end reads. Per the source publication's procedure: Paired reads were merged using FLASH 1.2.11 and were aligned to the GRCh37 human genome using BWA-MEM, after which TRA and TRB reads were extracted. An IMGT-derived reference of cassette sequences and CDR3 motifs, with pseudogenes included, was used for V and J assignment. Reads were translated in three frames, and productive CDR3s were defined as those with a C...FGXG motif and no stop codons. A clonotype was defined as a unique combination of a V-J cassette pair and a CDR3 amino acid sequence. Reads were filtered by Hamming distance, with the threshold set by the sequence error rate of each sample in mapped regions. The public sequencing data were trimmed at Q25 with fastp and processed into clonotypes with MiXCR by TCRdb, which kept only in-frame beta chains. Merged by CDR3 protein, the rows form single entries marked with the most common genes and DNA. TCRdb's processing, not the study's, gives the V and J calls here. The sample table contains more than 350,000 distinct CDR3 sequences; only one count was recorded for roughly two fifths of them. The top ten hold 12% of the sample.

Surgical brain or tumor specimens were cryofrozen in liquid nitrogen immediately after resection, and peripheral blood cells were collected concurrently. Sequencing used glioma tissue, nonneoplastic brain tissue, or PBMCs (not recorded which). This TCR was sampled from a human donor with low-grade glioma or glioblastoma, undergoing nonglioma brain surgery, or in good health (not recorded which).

CDR3 sequence: CASSVRVGEQFF. Read as DNA, the sequence is TGTGCCAGCAGTGTGAGGGTCGGTGAGCAGTTCTTC. The chain is encoded by TRBV27 joined to TRBJ2-1, and TRBD2 may be the D gene, going by 5 matching bases. V is shortened by 5 bases, J by 9 bases, and the region joining them spans 11 bases. Measured from the cysteine to the phenylalanine, the CDR3 is 12 residues long. Here the CDR3 DNA is all that survives: 36 bases in frame from base 1. The germline V gene encodes CDR1 MNHEY and CDR2 SMNVEV (reference sequence).